The 29 T cell receptor beta chains listed next were all sequenced from one sample in a study of CD8 T cells in Susac syndrome. RNA totalling roughly 0.45 to 1 ug underwent reverse transcription with random hexamers. MiXCR, applied by TCRdb to the immunoSEQ multiplex PCR reads, yields one record per CDR3 protein. Among approximately 150,000 distinct CDR3 sequences listed, 90% to 97% were seen once. Sequenced: CD4+ T cells from PBMCs. The receptors here all came from a human donor with Susac syndrome.

The chain joins TRBV11-2 to TRBJ1-2; D is uncertain. Germline values: CDR1 SGHAT, CDR2 FQNNGV. CDR3 length: 15 amino acids. V lost 5 bases to trimming and J lost 6 bases, with 19 bases between them. The CDR3 sequence: CASSVALGGIHGYTF. The CDR3 coding sequence is TGTGCCAGCAGCGTGGCCCTTGGCGGAATCCATGGCTACACCTTC.

A single count supports this clonotype. The rearrangement uses TRBV28 and TRBJ1-5; D ambiguous. Germline V CDR1 and CDR2: MDHEN, SYDVKM. V lost 7 bases, J lost 2 bases, and 18 bases lay in between. CDR3 length equals 16 residues. The CDR3 reads CASTPRLWSGNQPQHF. The CDR3 DNA follows: TGTGCCAGCACCCCGCGTTTATGGAGCGGCAATCAGCCCCAGCATTTT.

This clonotype was picked up one time. The chain uses TRBV4-1 and TRBJ2-3; TRBD1 might be the D (6 bases). V was shortened by 1 base and J by 5 bases, with 13 bases between the two germline ends. The CDR3 sequence is 15 residues long. Germline loops: CDR1 MGHRA, CDR2 YSYEKL. The CDR3 sequence is CASSQGRGSVDTQYF. In DNA form, the CDR3 reads TGCGCCAGCAGCCAAGGCAGGGGTTCGGTAGATACGCAGTATTTT.

The chain links TRBV4-1 to TRBJ1-2; D gene ambiguous. V lost 1 base and J lost 1, with 10 bases in between. The CDR3 length is 15 residues. Per the germline V gene, CDR1 is MGHRA and CDR2 is YSYEKL. The CDR3 nucleotides read TGCGCCAGCAGCCAAGTTGTCGGGGTTAACTATGGCTACACCTTC. Residues: CASSQVVGVNYGYTF.

The V call is TRBV5-1, the J call TRBJ1-1; 12 positions match TRBD1. V gave up 4 bases and J gave up 6 bases; unmatched junction bases: 1. The CDR3 runs 13 residues. The germline V gene has CDR1 SGHRS and CDR2 YFSETQ. CDR3 sequence reads: CASSRDRGPEAFF. The CDR3 DNA is TGCGCCAGCAGCAGGGACAGGGGGCCTGAAGCTTTCTTT.

This clonotype has only a few counts. The V gene is TRBV6-2 or TRBV6-3, the J gene TRBJ2-1; D is unclear. The germline CDR1 and CDR2 sequences are MNHEY and SVGEGT. V was cut by 6 bases and J by 5 bases, with 5 bases left in between. This CDR3 region has 11 residues. The CDR3 region has the DNA TGTGCCAGCAGCCTTCACAATGAGCAGTTCTTC. Translation gives CASSLHNEQFF.

V is TRBV7-2 and J is TRBJ2-5, with D perhaps matching TRBD1 or TRBD2 (5 bases each). V was pared by 5 bases and J by 5 bases, with 12 bases between. This CDR3 is built from 13 residues. CDR1 is SGHTA and CDR2 is FQGNSA in the germline V gene. DNA of the CDR3: TGTGCCAGCAGCGGGGGAAGAGGCGAGACCCAGTACTTC. Protein product: CASSGGRGETQYF. The variable domain in full, completed from reference TRBV7-2 and TRBJ2-5, reads GAGVSQSPSNKVTEKGKDVELRCDPISGHTALYWYRQSLGQGLEFLIYFQGNSAPDKSGLPSDRFSAERTGGSVSTLTIQRTQQEDSAVYLCASSGGRGETQYFGPGTRLLVL.

The V and J genes are TRBV5-4 and TRBJ2-4, with 7 nucleotides matching TRBD1. Germline values: CDR1 SGHNT, CDR2 YYREEE (reference sequence). Trimming took 2 bases from V and 3 from J; bases not matched to a gene: 8. CDR3 size: 16 residues. CDR3: CASSFPQGSGKNIQYF. CDR3 in DNA: TGTGCCAGCAGCTTCCCACAGGGGAGCGGCAAAAACATTCAGTACTTC.

This chain connects TRBV18 to TRBJ2-3; D is unclear. CDR3 length equals 15 residues. Per germline, CDR1 KGHSH and CDR2 LQKENI. Trimming removed 6 bases at V and 0 bases at J, with 13 bases between. The CDR3 loop is CASSSPTTSTDTQYF. The CDR3 DNA reads as TGTGCCAGCTCTTCGCCCACAACTAGCACAGATACGCAGTATTTT.

This chain connects TRBV7-8 to TRBJ2-6, with D hard to call. Germline loops: CDR1 SGHVS, CDR2 FQNEAQ. Trimming cost V 1 base and J 0 bases, with 7 bases left between them. The CDR3 totals 16 residues. CDR3 region: CASSLGGGSGANVLTF. CDR3 in DNA: TGTGCCAGCAGCTTAGGAGGCGGCTCTGGGGCCAACGTCCTGACTTTC.

The chain combines TRBV20-1 with TRBJ2-3, with D perhaps TRBD1 or TRBD2 (5 bases each). This CDR3 has 15 residues. V was shortened by 1 base and J by 2 bases, with 13 bases between the two germline ends. Per germline, CDR1 DFQATT and CDR2 SNEGSKA (reference sequence). DNA of the CDR3: TGCAGTGCTAGAGGAGGGGACCACTTCACAGATACGCAGTATTTT. It specifies CSARGGDHFTDTQYF.

V gene TRBV28 combines with J gene TRBJ2-7; TRBD1 agrees at 9 bases. Per the germline V gene, CDR1 is MDHEN and CDR2 is SYDVKM. V lost 6 bases, J lost 7 bases, and 10 bases stayed unmatched. The CDR3 length is 14 residues. The CDR3 coding sequence is TGTGCCAGCAGCCTCGGGACAGGGCTCAGGGAGCAGTACTTC. It is translated as CASSLGTGLREQYF.

The rearrangement uses TRBV28 and TRBJ2-7; D unresolved. Trimming removed 6 bases from V and 2 bases from J, with 20 bases in between. There are 16 residues in the CDR3. The germline gives CDR1 MDHEN, CDR2 SYDVKM. The CDR3 DNA follows: TGTGCCAGCAGCTCGCCCACCGACTTAGCCGCCTACGAGCAGTACTTC. It specifies CASSSPTDLAAYEQYF. The whole variable domain, filled in from reference TRBV28 and TRBJ2-7, reads DVKVTQSSRYLVKRTGEKVFLECVQDMDHENMFWYRQDPGLGLRLIYFSYDVKMKEKGDIPEGYSVSREKKERFSLILESASTNQTSMYLCASSSPTDLAAYEQYFGPGTRLTVT.

The chain links TRBV6-5 to TRBJ1-2; D not resolved. The V and J ends lost 4 bases and 5 bases respectively, with 11 bases between them. Per germline, CDR1 MNHEY and CDR2 SVGAGI. CDR3 length equals 13 residues. As DNA, the CDR3 is TGTGCCAGCAGTTCGAGCCGGTTTTATGGCTACACCTTC. This sequence encodes CASSSSRFYGYTF.

The rearrangement joins TRBV7-9 to TRBJ2-1; D is unclear. The germline V gene has CDR1 SEHNR and CDR2 FQNEAQ (reference sequence). There are 14 residues in the CDR3. The V and J ends lost 2 bases and 7 bases respectively, with 12 bases between them. The CDR3 bases are TGTGCCAGCAGCTTATCCGTGACCCGGAATGAGCAGTTCTTC. This gives the protein CASSLSVTRNEQFF.

J is TRBJ2-5 and V is TRBV18; maybe TRBD1 (7 bases). With 4 bases removed from V and 4 bases from J, the gap between germline ends came to 10 bases. CDR1 is KGHSH and CDR2 is LQKENI in the germline V gene. The CDR3 loop spans 13 amino acids. The CDR3 region is CASSLQGGETQYF. The DNA of the CDR3 is TGTGCCAGCTCACTTCAGGGGGGAGAGACCCAGTACTTC. The full variable domain, its missing parts supplied by reference TRBV18 and TRBJ2-5, is NAGVMQNPRHLVRRRGQEARLRCSPMKGHSHVYWYRQLPEEGLKFMVYLQKENIIDESGMPKERFSAEFPKEGPSILRIQQVVRGDSAAYFCASSLQGGETQYFGPGTRLLVL.

This chain joins TRBV27 and TRBJ2-7; 9 bases match TRBD1. CDR1 and CDR2 (germline): MNHEY, SMNVEV (reference sequence). V shed 5 bases and J 3 bases; nucleotides not matched to a gene: 8. CDR3 length equals 15 residues. CDR3 DNA sequence: TGTGCCAGCAGTCCTGGACAGGGGAGGGGCTACGAGCAGTACTTC. As protein: CASSPGQGRGYEQYF.

The CDR3 DNA sequence: TGTGCCAGCAGCTTGGAGGCAGAATTCGAGCAGTACTTC. It yields the protein CASSLEAEFEQYF. This chain joins TRBV5-4 and TRBJ2-7; D remains ambiguous. Deletions cut 0 bases from V and 6 bases from J, with 10 bases between. Germline V gene data show CDR1 as SGHNT and CDR2 as YYREEE (reference sequence). The length of the CDR3 is 13 residues.

This sequence joins TRBV20-1 and TRBJ2-1; 11 nucleotides line up with TRBD2. Germline V gene lookup returns CDR1 DFQATT and CDR2 SNEGSKA (reference sequence). This CDR3 spans 18 amino acids. With V trimmed by 1 base and J by 1 base, 9 bases remained unmatched. CDR3 bases: TGCAGTGCTAGAGTCCCTCGGTCTAGCGGGAGGTCCTACAATGAGCAGTTCTTC. Residues: CSARVPRSSGRSYNEQFF.

This clonotype has only one observation. The rearrangement uses TRBV28 and TRBJ1-1; TRBD1 might be the D (5 bases). CDR1 MDHEN and CDR2 SYDVKM come from the germline V gene. The germline V and J ends were trimmed by 10 bases and 1 base, with 16 bases remaining between them. This CDR3 has 14 residues. The CDR3 sequence is CATGAGGSNTEAFF. The CDR3 DNA reads as TGTGCCACCGGGGCGGGGGGATCGAACACTGAAGCTTTCTTT. The full variable domain, its missing parts supplied by reference TRBV28 and TRBJ1-1, is DVKVTQSSRYLVKRTGEKVFLECVQDMDHENMFWYRQDPGLGLRLIYFSYDVKMKEKGDIPEGYSVSREKKERFSLILESASTNQTSMYLCATGAGGSNTEAFFGQGTRLTVV.

The rearrangement joins TRBV6-6 to TRBJ2-3, with D maybe TRBD2 (7 bases). The germline V and J ends were trimmed by 7 bases and 7 bases, with 12 bases remaining between them. The CDR3 runs 12 residues. Germline values: CDR1 MNHNY, CDR2 SVGAGI (reference sequence). The CDR3 coding sequence is TGTGCCAGCAAGGGGGGGCGGAATACGCAGTATTTT. Translated: CASKGGRNTQYF.

The V call is TRBV29-1, the J call TRBJ1-2; possible D gene TRBD1, 6 bases. Trimming removed 3 bases at V and 4 bases at J, with 9 bases between. Germline loops: CDR1 SQVTM, CDR2 ANQGSEA. CDR3 length: 12 residues. DNA for the CDR3: TGCAGCGTTGACGGGGGGCCCTATGGCTACACCTTC. Its protein is CSVDGGPYGYTF.

V is TRBV20-1 and J is TRBJ1-2; 10 nucleotides match TRBD1. CDR1 DFQATT and CDR2 SNEGSKA come from the germline V gene (reference sequence). V trimming: 2 bases; J trimming: 8 bases; junction bases outside the gene matches: 17. The CDR3 consists of 17 residues. CDR3 region: CSARPGTGEAVLGGYTF. The CDR3 DNA reads as TGCAGTGCTAGACCTGGGACAGGGGAAGCAGTATTGGGGGGCTACACCTTC.

The rearrangement joins TRBV6-5 to TRBJ2-7; tentatively, D is TRBD1 or TRBD2 (5 bases each). V was pared by 5 bases and J by 6 bases, with 17 bases between. Germline CDR1 reads MNHEY; CDR2 reads SVGAGI. CDR3 size: 14 residues. The CDR3 here is CASSPRDPWREQYF. CDR3 in DNA: TGTGCCAGCAGTCCCCGGGACCCCTGGCGCGAGCAGTACTTC.

The CDR3 DNA reads as TGCAGTGCTGTGGGACAAAACATTCAGTACTTC. Translated: CSAVGQNIQYF. This chain uses TRBV20-1 with TRBJ2-4; D is tentatively TRBD1 or TRBD2 (5 bases each). This CDR3 is built from 11 residues. Germline V gene data show CDR1 as DFQATT and CDR2 as SNEGSKA (reference sequence). V was shortened by 5 bases and J by 5 bases, with 7 bases between the two germline ends.

This chain links TRBV11-1 with TRBJ2-5; TRBD2 matches at 8 bases. The V gene's germline CDR1 is SGHAT and CDR2 FQDESV (reference sequence). Trimming took 3 bases from V and 2 from J; bases not matched to a gene: 5. This CDR3 has 15 amino acids. The DNA of the CDR3 is TGTGCCAGCAGCTTCCAACTAGCGGAACAAGAGACCCAGTACTTC. Translation gives CASSFQLAEQETQYF. Filled out from reference TRBV11-1 and TRBJ2-5, the complete variable domain reads EAEVAQSPRYKITEKSQAVAFWCDPISGHATLYWYRQILGQGPELLVQFQDESVVDDSQLPKDRFSAERLKGVDSTLKIQPAELGDSAMYLCASSFQLAEQETQYFGPGTRLLVL.

This clonotype has a handful of counts. This chain connects TRBV12-3 or TRBV12-4 to TRBJ1-1; no clear D gene. Trimming took off 3 bases at V and 1 base at J, with 6 bases between the two ends. This CDR3 has 13 residues. The CDR3 is CASSLVENTEAFF. The DNA for the CDR3 is TGTGCCAGCAGTTTGGTCGAGAACACTGAAGCTTTCTTT.

The chain has TRBV18 and TRBJ1-5; D is perhaps TRBD1 (6 bases). The germline gives CDR1 KGHSH, CDR2 LQKENI. The CDR3 is 14 amino acids. Trimming removed 3 bases at V and 5 bases at J, with 11 bases between. This CDR3 is CASSPNPGDQPQHF. DNA for the CDR3: TGTGCCAGCTCACCCAACCCAGGGGATCAGCCCCAGCATTTT.

V gene TRBV29-1 combines with J gene TRBJ2-3, with TRBD2 matching over 13 bases. Germline assignment: CDR1 SQVTM and CDR2 ANQGSEA. V dropped 4 bases and J dropped 7; count of bases not matched to a gene: 8. This CDR3 is built from 15 residues. CDR3: CSVGPGLAGLNTQYF. The CDR3 DNA sequence: TGCAGCGTTGGTCCGGGACTAGCGGGGCTTAATACGCAGTATTTT.